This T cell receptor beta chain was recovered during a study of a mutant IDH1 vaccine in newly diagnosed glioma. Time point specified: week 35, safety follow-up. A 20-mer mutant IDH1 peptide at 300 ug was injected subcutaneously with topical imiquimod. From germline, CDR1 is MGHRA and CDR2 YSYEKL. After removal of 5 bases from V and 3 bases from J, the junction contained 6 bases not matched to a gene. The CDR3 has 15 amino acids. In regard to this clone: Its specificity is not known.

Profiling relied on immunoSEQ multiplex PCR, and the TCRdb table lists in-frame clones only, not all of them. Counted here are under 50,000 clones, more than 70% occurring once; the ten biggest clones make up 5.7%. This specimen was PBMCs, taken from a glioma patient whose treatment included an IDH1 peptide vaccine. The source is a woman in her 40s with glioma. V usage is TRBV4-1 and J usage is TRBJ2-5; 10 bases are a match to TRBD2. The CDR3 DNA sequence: TGCGCCAGCAGCGAACCCGGGACTAGCGAAGAGACCCAGTACTTC. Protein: CASSEPGTSEETQYF.